This is a list of T cell receptor beta chains from one sample in a study of T cells after yellow fever vaccination. TCRdb passed the 5' RACE reads through MiXCR, listing each CDR3 protein once. Altogether some 600,000 distinct CDR3 sequences are present, about a sixth being singletons, with the ten largest covering 17%. The source material was PBMCs, sampled 4 to 5 days after the first yellow fever vaccination. The source of these receptors is a man between 18 and 29 years old who received the YFV17D yellow fever vaccine. Each CDR3 is given without its conserved first and last residue. Only some rows state a clone size, as once, few, many or a class for expanded clones.

size: many
J: TRBJ2-3
V: TRBV7-2
CDR3: ASSLGRGDTQY

size: few
J: TRBJ1-1
V: TRBV7-9
CDR3: AIPRDKNTEAF

size: few
J: TRBJ2-5
V: TRBV11-2
CDR3: ASSLGQGARETQY

size: few
J: TRBJ1-5
V: TRBV10-3
CDR3: AISESLGDQPQH

size: NA
J: TRBJ2-7
V: TRBV9
CDR3: ASSVGTIPIYEQY

size: NA
J: TRBJ1-2
V: TRBV7-3
CDR3: ASSLSGLRINYGYT

size: few
J: TRBJ2-1
V: TRBV6-2/TRBV6-3
CDR3: ASSRPDLRSYNEQF

size: NA
J: TRBJ2-3
V: TRBV20-1
CDR3: SVSASTDTQY

size: once
J: TRBJ2-1
V: TRBV20-1
CDR3: SAMGLIYNEQF

size: few
J: TRBJ2-7
V: TRBV11-2
CDR3: ASSLGIKRGLTEQY

size: few
J: TRBJ1-2
V: TRBV6-5
CDR3: ASSHRVGIYGYT

size: NA
J: TRBJ2-5
V: TRBV7-3
CDR3: ASSLIGGSETQY

size: few
J: TRBJ1-2
V: TRBV29-1
CDR3: SVTPAVGFYGYT

size: few
J: TRBJ2-2
V: TRBV15
CDR3: ATTGGATGELF

size: few
J: TRBJ2-5
V: TRBV7-2
CDR3: ASSFVGGSWETQY

size: NA
J: TRBJ2-1
V: TRBV10-3
CDR3: ATGRKGNNEQF

size: many
J: TRBJ1-6
V: TRBV2
CDR3: ASSPGTGGSPLH

size: few
J: TRBJ2-2
V: TRBV7-3
CDR3: ASSWAPSGTGELF

size: NA
J: TRBJ2-3
V: TRBV29-1
CDR3: SVAGITDTQY

size: NA
J: TRBJ2-7
V: TRBV6-5
CDR3: ASSYTLSGQIYEQY

size: few
J: TRBJ1-5
V: TRBV7-9
CDR3: ASSLVDSNQPQH

size: few
J: TRBJ1-1
V: TRBV11-2
CDR3: ASSSSPRGAGTEAF

size: few
J: TRBJ2-1
V: TRBV4-3
CDR3: ASSRHPSPLAGEVNEQF

size: few
J: TRBJ1-1
V: TRBV24-1
CDR3: ATSDGPPASTEAF

size: NA
J: TRBJ2-2
V: TRBV24-1
CDR3: ATRANTGELF

size: NA
J: TRBJ2-3
V: TRBV20-1
CDR3: SARDSLPGQGTDTQY

size: NA
J: TRBJ1-1
V: TRBV28
CDR3: ASSRPWGAGEAF

size: few
J: TRBJ1-2
V: TRBV12-3/TRBV12-4
CDR3: ASSSLWGPDGYT

size: many
J: TRBJ2-3
V: TRBV5-1
CDR3: ASRVFWGTDTQY

size: few
J: TRBJ2-2
V: TRBV6-2/TRBV6-3
CDR3: ASGLRGTSGELF

size: few
J: TRBJ1-1
V: TRBV7-9
CDR3: ASSPTYPAF

size: few
J: TRBJ1-6
V: TRBV5-6
CDR3: ASSLGDAGNSPLH

size: few
J: TRBJ2-7
V: TRBV29-1
CDR3: SVFGGTSSYEQY

size: many
J: TRBJ1-2
V: TRBV5-1
CDR3: ASSLDMGQATYGYT

size: many
J: TRBJ2-1
V: TRBV7-7
CDR3: ASSYGPVGGEQF

size: once
J: TRBJ1-4
V: TRBV6-5
CDR3: ASSYGIVVGGGEKLF

size: few
J: TRBJ1-6
V: TRBV4-2
CDR3: ASSQDIRAYNSPLH

size: NA
J: TRBJ1-6
V: TRBV4-1
CDR3: ASSRTDSINSPLH

size: NA
J: TRBJ2-7
V: TRBV11-2
CDR3: ASSLAGRSEDEQY

size: NA
J: TRBJ2-4
V: TRBV5-1
CDR3: ASSLAWRGKNIQY

size: NA
J: TRBJ1-6
V: TRBV30
CDR3: AWSRDDNSPLH

size: NA
J: TRBJ1-5
V: TRBV19
CDR3: ASSGTGALNQPQH

size: NA
J: TRBJ1-5
V: TRBV6-2/TRBV6-3
CDR3: ASSDDTLDNQPQH

size: NA
J: TRBJ1-2
V: TRBV12-3/TRBV12-4
CDR3: ASILFQGLEGYGYT

size: NA
J: TRBJ2-2
V: TRBV9
CDR3: ASSVGSGGANTGELF